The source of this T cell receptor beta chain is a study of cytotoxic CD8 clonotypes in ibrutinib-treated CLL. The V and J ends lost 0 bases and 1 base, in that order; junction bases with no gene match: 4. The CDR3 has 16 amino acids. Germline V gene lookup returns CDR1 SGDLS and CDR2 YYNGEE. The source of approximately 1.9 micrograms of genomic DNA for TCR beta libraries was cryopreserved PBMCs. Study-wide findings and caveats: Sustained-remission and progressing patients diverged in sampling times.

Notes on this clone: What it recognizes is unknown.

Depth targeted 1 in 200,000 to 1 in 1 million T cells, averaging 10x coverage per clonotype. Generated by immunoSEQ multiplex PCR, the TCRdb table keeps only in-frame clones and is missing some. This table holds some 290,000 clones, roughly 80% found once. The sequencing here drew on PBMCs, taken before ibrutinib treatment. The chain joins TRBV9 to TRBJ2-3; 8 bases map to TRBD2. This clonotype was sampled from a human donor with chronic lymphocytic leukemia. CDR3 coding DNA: TGTGCCAGCAGCGTAGAGCGGGAGTATCGCACAGATACGCAGTATTTT. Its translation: CASSVEREYRTDTQYF.